Below, 27 T cell receptor beta chains from the same sample are listed, as sequenced in a study of cytomegalovirus exposure and HLA in healthy donors. Assay used: immunoSEQ multiplex PCR; TCRdb lists only in-frame clones, some missing. The profile shows 200,000 to 250,000 clones, around 87% of them singletons. The sequenced sample consisted of PBMCs. The receptors shown here come from a woman younger than 35 in good health and CMV-seropositive.

The rearrangement uses TRBV7-2 and TRBJ2-1; D may be TRBD1 (6 bases). The CDR3 consists of 14 residues. V was cut by 4 bases and J by 4 bases, with 11 bases left in between. Germline assignment: CDR1 SGHTA and CDR2 FQGNSA. The CDR3, as DNA: TGTGCCAGCAGCTGGACAGATTCATACAATGAGCAGTTCTTC. Protein product: CASSWTDSYNEQFF.

The chain joins TRBV6-1 to TRBJ2-7; 10 bases match TRBD1. From germline, CDR1 is MNHNS and CDR2 SASEGT. V trimming: 6 bases; J trimming: 5 bases; junction bases outside the gene matches: 10. The CDR3 covers 15 residues. The chain's CDR3 is CASSKPGTGAHEQYF. CDR3 nucleotides: TGTGCCAGCAGCAAACCCGGGACAGGGGCCCACGAGCAGTACTTC.

V and J are TRBV5-1 and TRBJ2-5; TRBD2 matches 9 bases. Germline lookup yields CDR1 SGHRS and CDR2 YFSETQ. CDR3 length equals 14 residues. Trimming at V came to 4 bases and at J to 5 bases, leaving 6 bases not matched to a gene. In DNA, the CDR3 is TGCGCCAGCAGCGCGGGACTAGCCGGCGAGACCCAGTACTTC. It is translated as CASSAGLAGETQYF. The whole variable domain, remainder taken from reference TRBV5-1 and TRBJ2-5, is KAGVTQTPRYLIKTRGQQVTLSCSPISGHRSVSWYQQTPGQGLQFLFEYFSETQRNKGNFPGRFSGRQFSNSRSEMNVSTLELGDSALYLCASSAGLAGETQYFGPGTRLLVL.

The rearrangement joins TRBV7-8 to TRBJ2-7; 7 positions agree with TRBD1. In germline, CDR1 is SGHVS, CDR2 FQNEAQ. This CDR3 spans 16 amino acids. V shed 5 bases, J shed 0 bases, and the junction held 10 bases outside the gene matches. In DNA form, the CDR3 reads TGTGCCAGCAGCCCCCCCGGGACAGCCCGCTCCTACGAGCAGTACTTC. Amino acid sequence: CASSPPGTARSYEQYF. Based on the CDR3 plus reference TRBV7-8 and TRBJ2-7, the full variable domain is GAGVSQSPRYKVAKRGQDVALRCDPISGHVSLFWYQQALGQGPEFLTYFQNEAQLDKSGLPSDRFFAERPEGSVSTLKIQRTQQEDSAVYLCASSPPGTARSYEQYFGPGTRLTVT.

The chain is built from TRBV15 and TRBJ2-3; 8 bases align to TRBD1. Germline V CDR1 and CDR2: LNHNV, YYDKDF (reference sequence). Germline trimming cut 5 bases from V and 4 bases from J; bases unmatched to any gene: 5. The CDR3 is made up of 14 amino acids. This CDR3 reads CATSRMDRADTQYF. The CDR3 DNA is TGTGCCACCAGCCGTATGGACAGGGCAGATACGCAGTATTTT. Filled out from reference TRBV15 and TRBJ2-3, the complete variable domain reads DAMVIQNPRYQVTQFGKPVTLSCSQTLNHNVMYWYQQKSSQAPKLLFHYYDKDFNNEADTPDNFQSRRPNTSFCFLDIRSPGLGDTAMYLCATSRMDRADTQYFGPGTRLTVL.

The V call is TRBV28, the J call TRBJ1-2; 7 bases are shared with TRBD1. The germline V gene has CDR1 MDHEN and CDR2 SYDVKM. V shed 2 bases, J shed 3 bases, and the junction held 3 bases outside the gene matches. This CDR3 is 14 amino acids long. In DNA form, the CDR3 reads TGTGCCAGCAGTTTAACAACAGGGGACTATGGCTACACCTTC. The encoded protein is CASSLTTGDYGYTF.

This sequence joins TRBV4-1 and TRBJ2-7; TRBD1 matches 8 bases. CDR1 is MGHRA, CDR2 YSYEKL, per germline. This CDR3 comprises 15 residues. V lost 1 base and J lost 6; bases outside the gene matches: 8. The CDR3 reads CASSQVGDRWREQYF. The CDR3 region has the DNA TGCGCCAGCAGCCAAGTAGGGGACAGGTGGCGCGAGCAGTACTTC.

The chain combines TRBV28 with TRBJ1-4, with 10 bases lining up with TRBD1. The germline V gene encodes CDR1 MDHEN and CDR2 SYDVKM. V shed 3 bases and J 8 bases; nucleotides not matched to a gene: 6. The CDR3 runs to 15 residues. The CDR3 DNA reads TGTGCCAGCAGTTTTTCCCGGACAGGGGGGGAAAAACTGTTTTTT. Residues: CASSFSRTGGEKLFF. Based on the CDR3 plus reference TRBV28 and TRBJ1-4, the full variable domain is DVKVTQSSRYLVKRTGEKVFLECVQDMDHENMFWYRQDPGLGLRLIYFSYDVKMKEKGDIPEGYSVSREKKERFSLILESASTNQTSMYLCASSFSRTGGEKLFFGSGTQLSVL.

The chain combines TRBV15 with TRBJ2-2; D perhaps matches TRBD2 (7 bases). The CDR3 runs 15 residues. Per the germline V gene, CDR1 is LNHNV and CDR2 is YYDKDF (reference sequence). The V gene lost 0 bases and the J gene lost 6 bases, with 11 bases spanning the gap. DNA for the CDR3: TGTGCCACCAGCAGAGATGGGGGGGCGGCCGGGGAGCTGTTTTTT. This sequence encodes CATSRDGGAAGELFF.

The rearrangement joins TRBV7-6 to TRBJ2-3, with D perhaps matching TRBD1 (6 bases). Trimming removed 1 base at V and 6 bases at J, with 11 bases between. The germline V gene has CDR1 SGHVS and CDR2 FNYEAQ. The CDR3 contains 14 residues. CDR3 sequence reads: CASSLVQGLDTQYF. DNA of the CDR3: TGTGCCAGCAGCTTAGTACAGGGTTTGGATACGCAGTATTTT.

The chain has TRBV2 and TRBJ1-1; 7 bases agree with TRBD1. The CDR3 covers 17 residues. CDR1 is SNHLY and CDR2 is FYNNEI in the germline V gene. V shed 3 bases and J 0 bases; nucleotides not matched to a gene: 10. The CDR3 DNA reads TGTGCCAGCAGTGATCCACGACAGGGAGAACTGAACACTGAAGCTTTCTTT. This translates into CASSDPRQGELNTEAFF.

The rearrangement links TRBV5-1 to TRBJ2-1; 13 nucleotides line up with TRBD2. Trimming cost V 3 bases and J 4 bases; bases outside gene matches: 16. The CDR3 covers 20 residues. Germline CDR1 SGHRS, CDR2 YFSETQ. This CDR3 reads CASSSTWTSGSLRKYNEQFF. The CDR3, as DNA: TGCGCCAGCAGCTCGACTTGGACTAGCGGGAGCCTCAGAAAATACAATGAGCAGTTCTTC.

This clone was recorded a few times. The gene calls are TRBV2 and TRBJ1-2; 7 bases are a match to TRBD1. The germline gives CDR1 SNHLY, CDR2 FYNNEI. J was trimmed by 8 bases and V by 0 bases; bases with no gene match: 6. The length of the CDR3 is 14 residues. CDR3 bases: TGTGCCAGCAGTGAAGCGTTCCAGGGGGAAGGCTACACCTTC. Amino acid sequence: CASSEAFQGEGYTF.

The rearrangement joins TRBV6-6 to TRBJ1-5; TRBD1 might be the D (6 bases). The CDR3 consists of 15 residues. The V and J ends lost 6 bases and 4 bases respectively, with 16 bases between them. Germline CDR1 reads MNHNY; CDR2 reads SVGAGI (reference sequence). The CDR3 coding sequence is TGTGCCAGCAGGGGGAAACAGGGTGAGAATCAGCCCCAGCATTTT. This encodes CASRGKQGENQPQHF.

The table lists this clone with a count of one. V and J are TRBV6-5 and TRBJ2-7; TRBD2 aligns across 11 bases. The CDR3 has 15 amino acids. CDR1 and CDR2 (germline): MNHEY, SVGAGI. V trimming: 6 bases; J trimming: 2 bases; junction bases outside the gene matches: 6. CDR3 amino acids: CASRDYSGRAYEQYF. Here the CDR3 DNA reads TGTGCCAGCAGAGATTATAGCGGGAGGGCCTACGAGCAGTACTTC.

The chain employs TRBV10-1 and TRBJ2-1; TRBD2 matches at 9 bases. Losses at the gene ends were 3 bases for V and 8 bases for J; bases not matched to a gene: 5. Germline V CDR1 and CDR2: WNHNN, SYGVQD (reference sequence). This CDR3 has 14 amino acids. This chain's CDR3 is CASSDSGRRDEQFF. CDR3 DNA sequence: TGCGCCAGCAGTGATAGCGGGAGAAGGGATGAGCAGTTCTTC.

The chain combines TRBV11-2 with TRBJ2-1; the match to TRBD2 covers 12 bases. V gave up 7 bases and J gave up 7 bases; unmatched junction bases: 5. In germline, CDR1 is SGHAT, CDR2 FQNNGV. The CDR3 runs 14 residues. The CDR3 DNA reads TGTGCCAGCACCTGGACTAGCGGGGCTAATGAGCAGTTCTTC. Translating gives CASTWTSGANEQFF.

The rearrangement joins TRBV23-1 to TRBJ1-5; 7 nucleotides line up with TRBD1. TRBV23-1 has ORF status, its function being uncertain. The CDR3 runs to 16 residues. Losses at the gene ends were 2 bases for V and 5 bases for J; bases not matched to a gene: 9. In DNA form, the CDR3 reads TGCGCCAGCAGTCAACCGGGACAGCCTTTGGATCAGCCCCAGCATTTT. Protein product: CASSQPGQPLDQPQHF.

This clone was seen only a few times. V usage is TRBV6-1 and J usage is TRBJ1-4; no reliable D call. The CDR3 has 13 amino acids. Trimming removed 8 bases from V and 5 bases from J, with 12 bases in between. Germline V lookup: CDR1 MNHNS, CDR2 SASEGT. CDR3 sequence: CASEAVENEKLFF. Written as DNA, the CDR3 is TGTGCCAGCGAGGCAGTAGAGAATGAAAAACTGTTTTTT.

The chain is built from TRBV9 and TRBJ1-5; D might be TRBD1 (5 bases). The CDR3 consists of 14 residues. The germline V and J ends were trimmed by 0 bases and 10 bases, with 14 bases remaining between them. Looked up from germline, CDR1 is SGDLS and CDR2 is YYNGEE. This chain's CDR3 is CASSVGQGDFPQHF. CDR3 DNA sequence: TGTGCCAGCAGCGTAGGGCAGGGCGACTTTCCCCAGCATTTT.

V gene TRBV5-1 combines with J gene TRBJ2-1, with 12 bases that match TRBD2. CDR1 is SGHRS and CDR2 is YFSETQ in the germline V gene. J lost 9 bases, V lost 4 bases, and 11 bases had no gene match. The CDR3 totals 16 residues. This chain's CDR3 is CASSGLAGSADSEQFF. CDR3 bases: TGCGCCAGCAGCGGACTAGCGGGATCGGCGGACAGTGAGCAGTTCTTC.

In this sample, this clone turned up once. This chain links TRBV6-1 with TRBJ1-1; D possibly corresponds to TRBD1 (6 bases). CDR1 MNHNS and CDR2 SASEGT come from the germline V gene. Trimming removed 4 bases from V and 0 bases from J, with 15 bases in between. The CDR3 is 16 residues long. The CDR3 region has the DNA TGTGCCAGCAGTGCCCGGGACATAGGCTTGAACACTGAAGCTTTCTTT. Encoded protein: CASSARDIGLNTEAFF.

This chain links TRBV28 with TRBJ2-5; 7 nucleotides align to TRBD1. V dropped 1 base and J dropped 0; count of bases not matched to a gene: 8. The CDR3 covers 17 residues. Germline V gene lookup returns CDR1 MDHEN and CDR2 SYDVKM. CDR3 sequence: CASSLSRDSPYQETQYF. The CDR3 nucleotides are TGTGCCAGCAGTTTATCACGGGACAGTCCCTACCAAGAGACCCAGTACTTC. The complete variable domain, with remaining parts taken from reference TRBV28 and TRBJ2-5, reads DVKVTQSSRYLVKRTGEKVFLECVQDMDHENMFWYRQDPGLGLRLIYFSYDVKMKEKGDIPEGYSVSREKKERFSLILESASTNQTSMYLCASSLSRDSPYQETQYFGPGTRLLVL.

This sequence joins TRBV15 and TRBJ2-7; 8 nucleotides agree with TRBD2. V trimming: 8 bases; J trimming: 7 bases; junction bases outside the gene matches: 7. CDR1 is LNHNV, CDR2 YYDKDF, per germline (reference sequence). CDR3 length: 12 amino acids. CDR3: CATSGGMGEQYF. As DNA, the CDR3 is TGTGCCACCTCGGGGGGGATGGGTGAGCAGTACTTC.

The V gene is TRBV6-6, the J gene TRBJ2-3; TRBD1 matches at 10 bases. CDR3 length: 16 residues. Germline CDR1 and CDR2: MNHNY and SVGAGI (reference sequence). J lost 5 bases, V lost 0 bases, and 5 bases had no gene match. Here the CDR3 reads CASSYSRQGAGDTQYF. The CDR3 nucleotides read TGTGCCAGCAGTTACTCGAGACAGGGGGCCGGAGATACGCAGTATTTT.

The chain uses TRBV6-5 and TRBJ1-2, with 8 bases lining up with TRBD1. Germline V gene sequence: CDR1 MNHEY, CDR2 SVGAGI. The CDR3 totals 13 residues. Unmatched junction bases numbered 2, after V lost 4 bases and J lost 4 bases. This chain's CDR3 is CASSSDRGYGYTF. The CDR3 nucleotides are TGTGCCAGCAGTTCCGACAGGGGCTATGGCTACACCTTC.

The V and J genes are TRBV28 and TRBJ1-2; D is perhaps TRBD1 (5 bases). V lost 6 bases and J 5 bases, leaving 16 bases between the germline ends. Germline V lookup: CDR1 MDHEN, CDR2 SYDVKM. CDR3 size: 14 residues. The CDR3 sequence is CASSPLYRGYGYTF. CDR3 bases: TGTGCCAGCAGCCCGCTCTATCGGGGGTATGGCTACACCTTC.